This is a list of T cell receptor beta chains from one sample in a study of response to subunit inactivated influenza vaccine. TCRdb ran MiXCR on the RT-PCR reads and lists one entry per CDR3 protein. This sample yields 500,000 to 750,000 distinct CDR3 sequences, of which less than 15% are seen a single time; 11% belongs to the top ten. The input for sequencing was PBMCs from blood, taken 12 days after vaccination. The origin of the receptors is a man between 45 and 60 years old who received an inactivated influenza vaccine. The CDR3 runs from the conserved cysteine through the conserved F or W. Each record gives: V gene, J gene, CDR3 length, CDR3 protein.

v_call: TRBV3-1
j_call: TRBJ1-2
cdr3_length: 13
cdr3_aa: CASSQVRVDGYTF

v_call: TRBV20-1
j_call: TRBJ2-5
cdr3_length: 15
cdr3_aa: CSARETSGYQETQYF

v_call: TRBV4-2
j_call: TRBJ2-7
cdr3_length: 15
cdr3_aa: CASSQEGPASYEQYF

v_call: TRBV7-2
j_call: TRBJ1-1
cdr3_length: 15
cdr3_aa: CASSLKGGGSTEAFF

v_call: TRBV5-1
j_call: TRBJ2-2
cdr3_length: 15
cdr3_aa: CASSPNPTNTGELFF

v_call: TRBV28
j_call: TRBJ2-7
cdr3_length: 12
cdr3_aa: CASSLGEHEQYF

v_call: TRBV4-1
j_call: TRBJ2-1
cdr3_length: 15
cdr3_aa: CASSLTGQGASEQFF

v_call: TRBV10-3
j_call: TRBJ2-3
cdr3_length: 16
cdr3_aa: CAISESGQDSTDTQYF

v_call: TRBV5-5
j_call: TRBJ1-1
cdr3_length: 13
cdr3_aa: CATAWAPNTEAFF

v_call: TRBV9
j_call: TRBJ2-1
cdr3_length: 13
cdr3_aa: CASSQAIYNEQFF

v_call: TRBV7-3
j_call: TRBJ2-1
cdr3_length: 17
cdr3_aa: CASSLTSGRGSYNEQFF

v_call: TRBV28
j_call: TRBJ1-1
cdr3_length: 14
cdr3_aa: CASSLAQQNTEAFF

v_call: TRBV29-1
j_call: TRBJ2-7
cdr3_length: 15
cdr3_aa: CSVEPLAGRTYEQYF

v_call: TRBV2
j_call: TRBJ1-4
cdr3_length: 13
cdr3_aa: CASSEADDEKLFF

v_call: TRBV2
j_call: TRBJ1-5
cdr3_length: 15
cdr3_aa: CASSDHQGRHQPQHF

v_call: TRBV7-9
j_call: TRBJ2-7
cdr3_length: 14
cdr3_aa: CASSFPGLSYEQYF

v_call: TRBV28
j_call: TRBJ1-1
cdr3_length: 14
cdr3_aa: CASSSDRGNTEAFF

v_call: TRBV28
j_call: TRBJ2-2
cdr3_length: 19
cdr3_aa: CASSSPSQGRNRNTGELFF

v_call: TRBV5-1
j_call: TRBJ2-3
cdr3_length: 15
cdr3_aa: CASSLGSGGADTQYF

v_call: TRBV6-2/TRBV6-3
j_call: TRBJ2-1
cdr3_length: 16
cdr3_aa: CASSWEFAERRNEQFF

v_call: TRBV18
j_call: TRBJ2-2
cdr3_length: 16
cdr3_aa: CASSPLTSRNTGELFF

v_call: TRBV28
j_call: TRBJ1-6
cdr3_length: 15
cdr3_aa: CGSSSTGTYNSPLHF

v_call: TRBV3-1
j_call: TRBJ2-2
cdr3_length: 16
cdr3_aa: CASSQSTSGVTGELFF

v_call: TRBV7-9
j_call: TRBJ2-7
cdr3_length: 14
cdr3_aa: CASSANRGPYEQYF

v_call: TRBV6-5
j_call: TRBJ2-7
cdr3_length: 15
cdr3_aa: CASSYSNPRSYEQYF

v_call: TRBV18
j_call: TRBJ2-3
cdr3_length: 12
cdr3_aa: CASFEITDTQYF

v_call: TRBV10-3
j_call: TRBJ2-5
cdr3_length: 15
cdr3_aa: CAISEPSLGGETQYF

v_call: TRBV20-1
j_call: TRBJ2-5
cdr3_length: 14
cdr3_aa: CSASLAAEKETQYF

v_call: TRBV20-1
j_call: TRBJ2-1
cdr3_length: 13
cdr3_aa: CSARGQGADEQFF

v_call: TRBV4-3
j_call: TRBJ2-2
cdr3_length: 14
cdr3_aa: CASSPHKNTGELFF

v_call: TRBV7-8
j_call: TRBJ2-7
cdr3_length: 17
cdr3_aa: CASSSPAHQRRPYEQYF

v_call: TRBV27
j_call: TRBJ2-1
cdr3_length: 15
cdr3_aa: CASSLWAGSDNEQFF

v_call: TRBV29-1
j_call: TRBJ2-3
cdr3_length: 12
cdr3_aa: CSVAANADTQYF

v_call: TRBV7-2
j_call: TRBJ2-2
cdr3_length: 14
cdr3_aa: CASSLFENTGELFF

v_call: TRBV3-1
j_call: TRBJ2-7
cdr3_length: 18
cdr3_aa: CASSQGGLAGVASYEQYF

v_call: TRBV7-8
j_call: TRBJ2-7
cdr3_length: 18
cdr3_aa: CASSLTSGAPLRAYEQYF

v_call: TRBV2
j_call: TRBJ2-3
cdr3_length: 17
cdr3_aa: CASSEAFPGGAPDTQYF

v_call: TRBV12-3/TRBV12-4
j_call: TRBJ2-1
cdr3_length: 11
cdr3_aa: CASSPGDEQFF

v_call: TRBV12-3/TRBV12-4
j_call: TRBJ2-5
cdr3_length: 14
cdr3_aa: CASSFSGLQETQYF

v_call: TRBV28
j_call: TRBJ2-2
cdr3_length: 13
cdr3_aa: CASRPYRGGELFF

v_call: TRBV29-1
j_call: TRBJ2-3
cdr3_length: 14
cdr3_aa: CSVDLRIGTDTQYF

v_call: TRBV6-1
j_call: TRBJ1-2
cdr3_length: 14
cdr3_aa: CASTAELQGYGYTF

v_call: TRBV19
j_call: TRBJ2-2
cdr3_length: 15
cdr3_aa: CASSMDWGSAGELFF

v_call: TRBV7-9
j_call: TRBJ2-2
cdr3_length: 14
cdr3_aa: CASTRGRNTGELFF

v_call: TRBV29-1
j_call: TRBJ2-7
cdr3_length: 12
cdr3_aa: CINRGRVYEQYF

v_call: TRBV7-9
j_call: TRBJ2-5
cdr3_length: 12
cdr3_aa: CASSAGSETQYF

v_call: TRBV20-1
j_call: TRBJ2-1
cdr3_length: 13
cdr3_aa: CSARDLPSNEQFF